A single sample is the source of the 11 T cell receptor beta chains below, sequenced in a study of T cell responses to AZD1222 COVID-19 vaccine. Some clones are missing from TCRdb's copy, which holds only in-frame ones; the method was immunoSEQ multiplex PCR. The data hold around 65,000 clones, with over 80% observed a single time. Sequenced here: peripheral blood, sampled 28 days after the second AZD1222 dose. All receptors come from an adult who received the AZD1222 COVID-19 vaccine.

J is TRBJ1-1 and V is TRBV30; tentative D call: TRBD1 (5 bases). CDR3 length equals 12 residues. CDR1 is GTSNPN and CDR2 is SVGIG in the germline V gene (reference sequence). The CDR3 nucleotides read TGTGCGGGAGTGGGGGTGAACACTGAAGCTTTCTTT. Amino acids: CAGVGVNTEAFF.

CDR3 in DNA: TGCGCCAGCAGTGAACCCACCGTCAGATCCTACGAGCAGTACTTC. Its translation: CASSEPTVRSYEQYF. The chain combines TRBV10-2 with TRBJ2-7; no reliable D call. V dropped 3 bases and J dropped 1 base, with 13 bases sitting between them. CDR3 length equals 15 residues. CDR1 is WSHSY and CDR2 is SAAADI in the germline V gene.

This rearrangement joins TRBV10-2 to TRBJ2-2, with 9 bases identical to TRBD1. Germline V gene sequence: CDR1 WSHSY, CDR2 SAAADI. The ends lost 3 bases at V and 6 bases at J; junction bases unmatched: 5. The CDR3 contains 15 residues. CDR3 bases: TGCGCCAGCAGTGAACAGGGGGCTGGAGCCGGGGAGCTGTTTTTT. Encoded protein: CASSEQGAGAGELFF.

CDR3 amino acids: CASGLGLQLNQPQHF. CDR3 DNA: TGTGCTAGTGGTTTGGGTCTACAGCTCAATCAGCCCCAGCATTTT. The chain carries TRBV12-5 and TRBJ1-5; D is ambiguous. The CDR3 runs to 15 residues. The ends were cut back, 1 base at V and 3 bases at J, with 10 bases in the middle. The V gene's germline CDR1 is LGHNT and CDR2 FRNRAP.

The rearrangement links TRBV7-2 to TRBJ2-5; D ambiguous. The CDR3 runs to 9 residues. Germline-derived CDR1 and CDR2 are SGHTA and FQGNSA. Trimming removed 6 bases from V and 7 bases from J, with 3 bases in between. CDR3 residues: CASSTTQYF. The CDR3 DNA sequence: TGTGCCAGCAGTACGACCCAGTACTTC.

V gene TRBV4-1 combines with J gene TRBJ1-2; the match to TRBD1 covers 7 bases. Trimming removed 3 bases from V and 4 bases from J; junction bases left unmatched: 5. This CDR3 has 14 amino acids. Germline V CDR1 and CDR2: MGHRA, YSYEKL. For the CDR3, the DNA is TGCGCCAGCAGCCAGGGGGACAGAACCTATGGCTACACCTTC. This translates into CASSQGDRTYGYTF.

This chain links TRBV6-5 with TRBJ2-3, with TRBD1 matching 7 bases. Trimming at V came to 5 bases and at J to 1 base, leaving 6 bases not matched to a gene. Germline CDR1 is MNHEY and CDR2 is SVGAGI. The CDR3 is 15 amino acids. DNA of the CDR3: TGTGCCAGCAGTACTCGACAGGGCGGCACAGATACGCAGTATTTT. Encoded protein: CASSTRQGGTDTQYF.

This chain joins TRBV29-1 and TRBJ1-5; 10 bases are shared with TRBD1. Losses at the gene ends were 6 bases for V and 9 bases for J; bases not matched to a gene: 8. Germline CDR1 and CDR2: SQVTM and ANQGSEA. The CDR3 is 13 amino acids. This CDR3 is CSVGGDRGVPQHF. The CDR3 nucleotides read TGCAGCGTCGGGGGGGACAGGGGTGTGCCCCAGCATTTT. Complete variable domain (other parts from reference TRBV29-1 and TRBJ1-5): SAVISQKPSRDICQRGTSLTIQCQVDSQVTMMFWYRQQPGQSLTLIATANQGSEATYESGFVIDKFPISRPNLTFSTLTVSNMSPEDSSIYLCSVGGDRGVPQHFGDGTRLSIL.

V and J are TRBV6-5 and TRBJ1-3; no definite D call. This CDR3 is 13 amino acids long. V was trimmed by 0 bases and J by 4 bases, leaving 4 bases between them. Germline CDR1 reads MNHEY; CDR2 reads SVGAGI. This chain's CDR3 is CASSYSYGNTIYF. As DNA, the CDR3 is TGTGCCAGCAGTTACTCGTACGGAAACACCATATATTTT.

J is TRBJ1-1 and V is TRBV7-9; D is uncertain. The V gene lost 1 base and the J gene lost 4 bases, with 13 bases spanning the gap. Germline V gene lookup returns CDR1 SEHNR and CDR2 FQNEAQ (reference sequence). The CDR3 is 15 amino acids. The CDR3 loop reads CASSLVAAFGTEAFF. CDR3 coding DNA: TGTGCCAGCAGCTTAGTGGCAGCCTTTGGCACTGAAGCTTTCTTT.

This chain links TRBV7-8 with TRBJ2-1, with 7 bases fitting TRBD2. Per the germline V gene, CDR1 is SGHVS and CDR2 is FQNEAQ. The length of the CDR3 is 15 residues. After removal of 3 bases from V and 7 bases from J, the junction contained 9 bases not matched to a gene. The chain's CDR3 is CASSFSASGVNEQFF. The CDR3 coding sequence is TGTGCCAGCAGCTTTAGCGCGAGCGGGGTAAATGAGCAGTTCTTC.